This T cell receptor beta chain was profiled in a study of T cell responses to AZD1222 COVID-19 vaccine (dated by TCRdb to the early 2020s). Regarding the research as a whole: A total of approximately 250 trial participants underwent TCR sequencing, of whom approximately 200 had received two doses of AZD1222 and around 25 had received two doses of the MenACWY control vaccine. Enrollment into the trials was organized by age into subgroups of 18-55, 56-69 and 70-plus years, and those subgroups contained 148, 28 and 57 TCR-sequenced participants, respectively.

Points on this clone: There is no known antigen for this receptor. No much larger clonotype is one base removed from it; base qualities were not supplied.

The CDR3 contains 15 residues, cysteine and phenylalanine counted. The sequence is cut down to CDR3 DNA, 45 bases in frame from base 1. The germline V gene provides CDR1 MNHEY and CDR2 SVGAGI. V lost 6 bases and J lost 8 bases, and the count of bases not matched to a germline gene is 11. Points the paper makes about the study in general: In the small 56-69-year group, the increase in depth fell short of significance, most likely because of low power. A significant rise in spike-specific TCR breadth and depth was observed after two AZD1222 doses relative to day 0 and relative to MenACWY recipients. Epitopes outside the regions mutated in the B.1.351 and B.1.1.7 variants were reportedly recognized by nearly half of the unique spike-specific TCRs. CD4 TCRs associated with the vaccine covered the entire spike protein, and the dominant responses were in regions 160-218 and 743-854. Because no day 14 peak-response samples were available, the repertoires could be characterized only after the peak T cell response. Participants were mostly white British, with more females than males. The authors suggested clonal diversity may have been underestimated. Conclusions about previously exposed vaccinees are limited because only a handful of AZD1222 recipients were SARS-CoV-2 seropositive at baseline.

The CDR3 regions of human TCRbeta chains were analyzed by immunosequencing. Regarding the original processing steps: TCRs in the repertoires were compared against a reference library of SARS-CoV-2-specific TCRs that had been generated with the MIRA antigen-specificity platform. Breadth was defined as the fraction of unique TCRs that were SARS-CoV-2-associated, and depth was defined as the fraction of total T cells that were SARS-CoV-2-associated. Using the MIRA data, every spike-specific TCR was mapped to the spike region that the TCR reacted to and assigned to either a CD4 or a CD8 class. Log10-transformed breadth and depth values were compared by one-way ANOVA with Sidak's multiple comparisons tests. Not all clones reach the TCRdb copy of this immuneACCESS table, which keeps in-frame sequences only. Checked studies attribute under half of the gap to unresolved V genes and leave the rest unexplained. Clonal size and the V and J genes are those of that table, whereas D and trimming came from the DNA. The sample records around 99,000 clones, just over 90% of which are singletons. Around 8.3% of the sample lies in the top ten.

The sample's time point label, decoded: about 28 days (+/-7) after the second vaccine dose. Because spike-specific TCR depth and breadth did not differ between the two schedules, AZD1222 recipients who got a second dose at roughly 4 weeks were pooled with those who got a second dose at roughly 12 weeks. Vaccinee samples came from UK trials COV001 and COV002, including a single-blind randomized controlled phase 2/3 trial of AZD1222 (ChAdOx1 nCoV-19) in healthy adults. For TCRbeta chain sequencing, PBMC samples from trial participants were taken at day 0 and at day 28 after the second dose. The TCR originated in an adult who received the AZD1222 COVID-19 vaccine. The sample consisted of peripheral blood, taken 28 days after the second AZD1222 dose. This sequence uses TRBV6-5 and TRBJ2-3; TRBD2 aligns with 10 central bases. The CDR3 here reads CASRPGLAAESTQYF. Read as DNA, the sequence is TGTGCCAGCAGGCCCGGACTAGCGGCCGAGAGTACGCAGTATTTT.